The rows below give T cell receptor beta chains drawn from one sample of a study of regulatory T cells in long-lasting Graves disease. TCRdb itself ran the multiplex PCR reads through MiXCR, one entry per CDR3 protein. The table records around 510,000 distinct CDR3 sequences, 20% to 25% of them present only once. The sequences come from peripheral blood mononuclear cells (PBMCs), collected when the disease was refractory, from a patient treated with antithyroid drugs. The receptors were gathered from a female donor with Graves disease. CDR3s include the opening cysteine and the closing phenylalanine or tryptophan. D genes are given only for firm matches. Clone size is shown for a subset of rows, as once, few, many or a class of expanded clone.

D gene: -; clone size: few; J gene: TRBJ1-2; V gene: TRBV4-3; CDR3 protein: CASSQQSVSYGYTF; CDR3 DNA: TGCGCCAGCAGCCAACAAAGCGTCAGCTATGGCTACACCTTC
D gene: -; clone size: few; J gene: TRBJ2-7; V gene: TRBV2; CDR3 protein: CASSELPGTYEQYF; CDR3 DNA: TGTGCCAGCAGTGAACTCCCTGGGACCTACGAGCAGTACTTC
D gene: TRBD2; clone size: few; J gene: TRBJ2-7; V gene: TRBV4-1; CDR3 protein: CASSQEKREERYEQYF; CDR3 DNA: TGCGCCAGCAGCCAAGAGAAGCGGGAGGAAAGGTACGAGCAGTACTTC
D gene: -; clone size: -; J gene: TRBJ1-4; V gene: TRBV19; CDR3 protein: CASSMGRFISNEKLFF; CDR3 DNA: TGTGCCAGTAGTATGGGCAGATTCATCAGTAATGAAAAACTGTTTTTT
D gene: -; clone size: many; J gene: TRBJ1-5; V gene: TRBV27; CDR3 protein: CASSRGVQGQPQHF; CDR3 DNA: TGTGCCAGCAGCCGGGGGGTACAGGGTCAGCCCCAGCATTTT
D gene: -; clone size: many; J gene: TRBJ1-1; V gene: TRBV6-1; CDR3 protein: CASSNAGAGTEAFF; CDR3 DNA: TGTGCCAGCAGCAACGCAGGGGCGGGGACTGAAGCTTTCTTT
D gene: -; clone size: many; J gene: TRBJ2-5; V gene: TRBV28; CDR3 protein: CASQAPGIETQYF; CDR3 DNA: TGTGCCAGCCAAGCTCCAGGGATAGAGACCCAGTACTTC
D gene: -; clone size: few; J gene: TRBJ1-5; V gene: TRBV5-1; CDR3 protein: CASSWGGGPDQPQHF; CDR3 DNA: TGCGCCAGCAGCTGGGGTGGGGGGCCCGATCAGCCCCAGCATTTT
D gene: -; clone size: many; J gene: TRBJ1-4; V gene: TRBV6-1; CDR3 protein: CASSHGVANEKLFF; CDR3 DNA: TGTGCCAGCAGTCATGGGGTGGCTAATGAAAAACTGTTTTTT
D gene: TRBD1; clone size: many; J gene: TRBJ1-2; V gene: TRBV7-2; CDR3 protein: CASSLAPTKGAGYTF; CDR3 DNA: TGTGCCAGCAGCTTAGCCCCAACCAAGGGGGCTGGCTACACCTTC
D gene: -; clone size: -; J gene: TRBJ2-7; V gene: TRBV4-1; CDR3 protein: CASSQVQDRGRLLF; CDR3 DNA: TGCGCCAGCAGCCAAGTTCAAGATCGGGGGAGACTTCTCTTC
D gene: -; clone size: many; J gene: TRBJ2-2; V gene: TRBV28; CDR3 protein: CASSTTGELFF; CDR3 DNA: TGTGCCAGCAGTACTACCGGGGAGCTGTTTTTT
D gene: TRBD1; clone size: many; J gene: TRBJ1-1; V gene: TRBV20-1; CDR3 protein: CSEEAGGTTEAFF; CDR3 DNA: TGCAGTGAGGAGGCAGGGGGGACCACTGAAGCTTTCTTT
D gene: -; clone size: many; J gene: TRBJ2-6; V gene: TRBV27; CDR3 protein: CASSLGLGRWESGGSGANVLTF; CDR3 DNA: TGTGCCAGCAGTTTAGGTCTGGGGAGATGGGAGTCTGGTGGCTCTGGGGCCAACGTCCTGACTTTC
D gene: -; clone size: few; J gene: TRBJ1-6; V gene: TRBV20-1; CDR3 protein: CSARVGSSSSYNSPLHF; CDR3 DNA: TGCAGTGCTAGAGTCGGCAGCTCAAGCTCCTATAATTCACCCCTCCACTTT
D gene: -; clone size: few; J gene: TRBJ1-5; V gene: TRBV6-1; CDR3 protein: CASTLGRGGNQPQHF; CDR3 DNA: TGTGCCAGCACCCTAGGGAGGGGGGGCAATCAGCCCCAGCATTTT
D gene: TRBD1; clone size: -; J gene: TRBJ2-1; V gene: TRBV24-1; CDR3 protein: CATSDRTGKWNEQFF; CDR3 DNA: TGTGCCACCAGTGATCGGACAGGGAAGTGGAATGAGCAGTTCTTC
D gene: TRBD2; clone size: few; J gene: TRBJ2-4; V gene: TRBV9; CDR3 protein: CASSVELSGKEYF; CDR3 DNA: TGTGCCAGCAGCGTAGAGTTAAGCGGGAAGGAGTACTTC
D gene: TRBD1; clone size: many; J gene: TRBJ1-2; V gene: TRBV28; CDR3 protein: CASSLFRQGNYGYTF; CDR3 DNA: TGTGCCAGCAGTTTATTTAGACAGGGTAACTATGGCTACACCTTC
D gene: -; clone size: many; J gene: TRBJ2-2; V gene: TRBV29-1; CDR3 protein: CSVGDLNTGELFF; CDR3 DNA: TGCAGCGTTGGGGATCTGAACACCGGGGAGCTGTTTTTT
D gene: -; clone size: -; J gene: TRBJ1-4; V gene: TRBV15; CDR3 protein: CATLFGEKLFF; CDR3 DNA: TGTGCCACCCTTTTTGGGGAAAAACTGTTTTTT
D gene: -; clone size: many; J gene: TRBJ2-2; V gene: TRBV28; CDR3 protein: CASSFRRDKPTGELFF; CDR3 DNA: TGTGCCAGCAGTTTTCGGCGGGATAAACCCACCGGGGAGCTGTTTTTT
D gene: -; clone size: many; J gene: TRBJ2-5; V gene: TRBV28; CDR3 protein: CASRGGVIFRPQETQYF; CDR3 DNA: TGTGCCAGCAGGGGGGGAGTAATATTCCGCCCTCAAGAGACCCAGTACTTC
D gene: -; clone size: many; J gene: TRBJ2-7; V gene: TRBV28; CDR3 protein: CASSLTQGRTIYEQYF; CDR3 DNA: TGTGCCAGCAGTTTAACCCAGGGACGGACCATCTACGAGCAGTACTTC
D gene: TRBD1; clone size: many; J gene: TRBJ1-1; V gene: TRBV29-1; CDR3 protein: CSARTGDTEAFF; CDR3 DNA: TGCAGCGCCAGGACAGGCGACACTGAAGCTTTCTTT
D gene: -; clone size: -; J gene: TRBJ1-3; V gene: TRBV7-9; CDR3 protein: CASSSPGLHSGNTIYF; CDR3 DNA: TGTGCCAGCAGCTCGCCGGGACTGCACTCTGGAAACACCATATATTTT
D gene: TRBD1; clone size: few; J gene: TRBJ1-2; V gene: TRBV28; CDR3 protein: CASSPGQGIDGYTF; CDR3 DNA: TGTGCCAGCAGCCCGGGACAGGGGATAGATGGCTACACCTTC
D gene: TRBD2; clone size: -; J gene: TRBJ2-7; V gene: TRBV5-1; CDR3 protein: CASSSGTSGRSAEQYF; CDR3 DNA: TGCGCCAGCAGCTCCGGGACTAGCGGGAGATCAGCCGAGCAGTACTTC
D gene: -; clone size: -; J gene: TRBJ2-7; V gene: TRBV3-1; CDR3 protein: CASSQPLRGHEQYF; CDR3 DNA: TGTGCCAGCAGCCAACCCCTTCGAGGTCACGAGCAGTACTTC
D gene: -; clone size: few; J gene: TRBJ2-6; V gene: TRBV29-1; CDR3 protein: CSVQETGSGANVLTF; CDR3 DNA: TGCAGCGTTCAAGAGACGGGCTCTGGGGCCAACGTCCTGACTTTC
D gene: -; clone size: -; J gene: TRBJ2-7; V gene: TRBV5-5; CDR3 protein: CASSPGASGDRNLEQYF; CDR3 DNA: TGTGCCAGCAGCCCGGGGGCGTCGGGGGACAGAAATCTAGAGCAGTACTTC
D gene: -; clone size: -; J gene: TRBJ2-7; V gene: TRBV20-1; CDR3 protein: CSARDLSSYEQYF; CDR3 DNA: TGCAGTGCTAGAGATCTCAGCTCCTACGAGCAGTACTTC
D gene: -; clone size: few; J gene: TRBJ2-7; V gene: TRBV29-1; CDR3 protein: CSVGRDSYEQYF; CDR3 DNA: TGCAGCGTTGGGCGGGACAGCTACGAGCAGTACTTC
D gene: -; clone size: few; J gene: TRBJ1-1; V gene: TRBV6-5; CDR3 protein: CASSYLGGNTEAFF; CDR3 DNA: TGTGCCAGCAGTTACCTTGGGGGGAACACTGAAGCTTTCTTT
D gene: -; clone size: many; J gene: TRBJ1-2; V gene: TRBV28; CDR3 protein: CASSLVLDYGYTF; CDR3 DNA: TGTGCCAGCAGTTTAGTGCTAGACTATGGCTACACCTTC
D gene: -; clone size: many; J gene: TRBJ2-7; V gene: TRBV29-1; CDR3 protein: CSVVEGYEQYF; CDR3 DNA: TGCAGCGTCGTGGAGGGGTACGAGCAGTACTTC